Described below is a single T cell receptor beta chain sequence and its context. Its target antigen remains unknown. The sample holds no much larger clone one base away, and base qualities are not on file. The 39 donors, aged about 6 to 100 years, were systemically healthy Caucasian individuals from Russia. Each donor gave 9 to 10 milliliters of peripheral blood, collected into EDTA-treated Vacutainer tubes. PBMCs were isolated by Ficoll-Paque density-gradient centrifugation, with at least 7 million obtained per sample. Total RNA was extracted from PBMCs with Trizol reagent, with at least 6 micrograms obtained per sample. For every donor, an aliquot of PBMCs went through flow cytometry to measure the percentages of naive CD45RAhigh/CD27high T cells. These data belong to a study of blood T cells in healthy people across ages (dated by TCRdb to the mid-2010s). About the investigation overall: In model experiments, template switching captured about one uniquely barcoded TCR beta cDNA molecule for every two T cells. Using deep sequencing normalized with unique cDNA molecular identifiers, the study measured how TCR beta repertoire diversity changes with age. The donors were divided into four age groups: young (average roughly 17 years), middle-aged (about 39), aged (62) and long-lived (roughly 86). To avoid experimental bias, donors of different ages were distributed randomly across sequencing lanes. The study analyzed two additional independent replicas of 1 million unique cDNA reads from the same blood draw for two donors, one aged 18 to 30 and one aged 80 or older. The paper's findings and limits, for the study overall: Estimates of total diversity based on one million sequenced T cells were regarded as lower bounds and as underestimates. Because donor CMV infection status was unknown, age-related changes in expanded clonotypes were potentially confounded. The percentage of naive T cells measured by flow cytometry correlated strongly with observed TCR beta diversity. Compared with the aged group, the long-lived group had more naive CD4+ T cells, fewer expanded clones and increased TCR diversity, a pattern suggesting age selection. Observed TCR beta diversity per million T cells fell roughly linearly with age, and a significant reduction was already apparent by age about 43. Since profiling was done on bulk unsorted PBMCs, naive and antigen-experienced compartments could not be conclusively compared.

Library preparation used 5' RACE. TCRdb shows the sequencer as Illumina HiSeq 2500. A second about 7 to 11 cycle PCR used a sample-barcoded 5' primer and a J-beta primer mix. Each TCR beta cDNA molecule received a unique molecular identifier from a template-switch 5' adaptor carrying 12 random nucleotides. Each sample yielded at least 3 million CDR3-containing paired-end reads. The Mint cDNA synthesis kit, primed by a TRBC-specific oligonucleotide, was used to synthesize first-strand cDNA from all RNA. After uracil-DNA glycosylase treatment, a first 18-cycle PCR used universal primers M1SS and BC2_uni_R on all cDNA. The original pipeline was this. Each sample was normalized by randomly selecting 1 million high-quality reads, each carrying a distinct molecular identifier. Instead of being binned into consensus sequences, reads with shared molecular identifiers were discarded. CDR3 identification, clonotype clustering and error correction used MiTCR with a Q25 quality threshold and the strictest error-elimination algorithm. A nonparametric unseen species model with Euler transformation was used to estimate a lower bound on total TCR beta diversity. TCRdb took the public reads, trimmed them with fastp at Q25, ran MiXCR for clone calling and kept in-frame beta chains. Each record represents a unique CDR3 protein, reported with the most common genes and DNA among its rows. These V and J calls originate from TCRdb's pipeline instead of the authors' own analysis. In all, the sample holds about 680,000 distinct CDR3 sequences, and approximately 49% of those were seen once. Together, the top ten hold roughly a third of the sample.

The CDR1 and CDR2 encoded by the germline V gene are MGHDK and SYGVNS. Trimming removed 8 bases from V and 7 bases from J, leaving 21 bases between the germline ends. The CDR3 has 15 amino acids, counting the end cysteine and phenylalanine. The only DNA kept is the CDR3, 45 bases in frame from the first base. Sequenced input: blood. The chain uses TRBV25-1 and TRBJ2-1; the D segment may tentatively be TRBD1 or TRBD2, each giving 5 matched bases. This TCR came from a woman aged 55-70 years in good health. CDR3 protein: CASGPPGRGSNEQFF. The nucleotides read TGTGCCAGCGGTCCACCGGGAAGGGGTTCGAATGAGCAGTTCTTC.